This T cell receptor (beta chain) emerged from a study of Tregs in tolerant kidney transplant recipients (dated by TCRdb to the late 2010s). For context, the study as a whole: The transplants used related donors with nonmyeloablative bone marrow transplantation, and mixed chimerism in the human trials was transient. Before combined kidney and bone marrow transplantation, this study identified donor-specific regulatory T cells using TCRbeta sequencing and then followed those same cells after transplant. The full study reports these points: Because the PCR primers were changed over time for some patients, nucleotide-level comparison could not be performed across the samples from those patients. Although technical replication error seemed to be minimal, the question of biological reproducibility was not addressed directly. Expanding Tregs with activated donor B cells appeared to identify the most biologically relevant and donor-specific TCRbeta repertoire. Donor-specific Treg expansion was found to exceed global Treg expansion in tolerant patients, suggesting antigen-driven rather than nonspecific expansion. Because the study included only a small number of patients, the results must be confirmed in larger populations and under other immunosuppression protocols.

For TCRbeta CDR3 sequencing, genomic DNA from the sorted cells was extracted using the QIAGEN DNeasy Blood and Tissue Kit. High-throughput TCRbeta CDR3 sequencing, including PCR amplification with bias correction and internal controls, was performed commercially through immunoSEQ. The original methods were these. Unique productive TCRbeta sequences were defined by CDR3 nucleotide sequence where primers matched, and otherwise by CDR3 amino acid sequence together with Vbeta and Jbeta genes. As a correction for sorting error, sequences shared between sorted populations at a frequency ratio of 2:1 or less were discarded, and the remaining shared sequences were assigned to the higher population. A sequence was defined as donor-reactive if the sequence was expanded at least 5-fold in CFSE-low cells compared with unstimulated cells and had a frequency of at least 0.01% in CFSE-low cells. Repertoire divergence was quantified by Jensen-Shannon divergence calculated from the top 100 TCRbeta sequences ranked by frequency. For any sample with multiple sequencing runs, sorting error was corrected in each run separately before the runs were pooled. Entries here come from immuneACCESS through TCRdb and include only in-frame sequences with V and J called. Some clones fail to appear in such tables; in the studies checked, an unresolved V gene covers under half of the shortfall, and the cause of the remainder is unknown. Clonal size and the V and J genes are those of that table, whereas D and trimming came from the DNA. This sample is represented by roughly 69,000 clones; less than 98% of them were singletons. The top ten clonotypes cover approximately 0.36% of the sample.

About this clone itself: Its recognized antigen is unknown. Base qualities were left out, and no much larger clone turns up one base away.

The CDR3 starts with the cysteine, ends with the phenylalanine, and has 18 residues. The CDR3 DNA has 54 bases and is translated from base 1. Germline trimming amounts to 0 bases on V and 0 bases on J, with 4 as the count of junction bases outside the gene matches. The germline V gene encodes CDR1 SGHTA and CDR2 FQGNSA. The intended sense of this specimen's time point label: blood sample drawn before combined kidney and bone marrow transplant. Thawed PBMCs were FACS-sorted into unstimulated Tregs (CD4+CD25+CD127-), CD4+ non-Tregs (CD4+CD25-), CD4 cells and CD8 cells. Thawed PBMCs were rested overnight at 37 degrees C with around 200 IU/ml IL-2 before Treg sorting. The patients were a handful of recipients of combined kidney and bone marrow transplants from the ITN036ST trial, and samples were available only for these trial subjects. Healthy control blood was processed to PBMCs by Ficoll density gradient and cryopreserved, and patient PBMCs were collected before and after transplant.

The chain is encoded by TRBV7-2 joined to TRBJ1-5; TRBD1 lines up with 11 middle nucleotides. The sample consisted of Tregs from blood, taken before the transplant. The origin of this receptor is a human donor who received a combined kidney and bone marrow transplant. CDR3 region: CASSLAGTGGYSNQPQHF. The nucleotide sequence is TGTGCCAGCAGCTTAGCCGGGACAGGGGGGTATAGCAATCAGCCCCAGCATTTT.